The T cell receptor (beta chain) described here comes from a study of human T cells and chemical hapten exposure. Looking at the study overall: The cohort included alopecia areata under or over 50% scalp, totalis and universalis. Study-level results: Expanded TCRs were compared with controls, and the expanded TCRs formed significantly more large CDR3 similarity clusters.

As to time point: pre-sensitization, week 0. Sample treatment: therapeutic diphenylcyclopropenone sensitization with weekly scalp DPC. In regard to this clonotype: Its antigen is currently unknown.

Using its own MiXCR run on the RACE reads, TCRdb lists one record per CDR3 protein. This table holds around 380,000 distinct CDR3 sequences, around 5% found once. This CDR3 contains 13 residues. V shed 0 bases and J shed 6 bases, with 6 bases lying between them. Germline values: CDR1 SGHDN, CDR2 FVKESK. This TCR came from a woman aged 18-35 years with alopecia areata. Some clones in this sample may be carry-over from other donors' samples. The source was whole blood, collected in connection with sensitization to the hapten diphenylcyclopropenone (DPC). The chain has TRBV14 and TRBJ2-1; D call uncertain. Written as DNA, the CDR3 is TGTGCCAGCAGCCAAGATTTTCGCAATGAGCAGTTCTTC. This codes for CASSQDFRNEQFF.